This TCR beta chain originates from a study of beta chain features in type 1 diabetes. Study-wide findings and caveats: Patients with type 1 diabetes carried fewer insertions and had more deletions at their VDJ junctions. Researchers reported that naive, central memory and Treg TCRB repertoires appeared more similar in patients than in healthy donors.

CDR1 and CDR2 (germline): LGHNA, YNFKEQ. V was pared by 3 bases and J by 3 bases, with 7 bases of the junction left unmatched. This CDR3 contains 15 residues. CD4+ naive, central memory, regulatory and stem cell-like memory cells were sorted via CD45RO/CCR7/CD25/CD127/CD95/CD27. What was sequenced were expressed TCRB transcripts, since all of the isolated RNA had been reverse transcribed. Clones were sequenced by immunoSEQ multiplex PCR, and TCRdb holds only the in-frame ones, with some missing. The sample shows just over 600,000 clones, about 14% of them seen only once. This clone has a handful of counts. Its matching antigen is unknown.

The sequencing input was naive CD4+ T cells from blood. The clonotype originates from a man between 18 and 29 years old in good health. The chain joins TRBV4-2 to TRBJ1-2; 7 bases are a match to TRBD1. The CDR3 spells CASSHGGTGDYGYTF. The CDR3 coding sequence is TGTGCCAGCAGCCATGGTGGCACAGGGGACTATGGCTACACCTTC.